The clone carrying this T cell receptor (beta chain) was seen more than once but under ten times. What it binds is unknown. Molecular-barcoded quantitative 5'-RACE produced these TCR beta libraries. TCRdb passed the 5' RACE reads through MiXCR, listing each CDR3 protein once. Of fewer than 750,000 distinct CDR3 sequences listed, roughly 19% are singletons. This sample was taken from a study of CD8 T cells in ankylosing spondylitis. Study-level results: The disease-linked clones had a CD8+ phenotype and low blood frequencies. Seemingly characteristic of ankylosing spondylitis blood was a TCR beta motif consisting of about 8 highly homologous variants.

Per germline, CDR1 KGHSH and CDR2 LQKENI. Trimming removed 2 bases from V and 0 bases from J, with 7 bases in between. The CDR3 contains 15 residues. The sample comprised blood, either unsorted or a sorted T cell fraction (not recorded which). The rearrangement uses TRBV18 and TRBJ2-2; D possibly corresponds to TRBD1 (5 bases). The clonotype originates from a male donor with ankylosing spondylitis. The CDR3 DNA is TGTGCCAGCTCACCAGTCAGGGCGAACACCGGGGAGCTGTTTTTT. As protein: CASSPVRANTGELFF.